The 23 T cell receptor beta chains below were found in one sample sequenced in a study of early T cells in non-severe SARS-CoV-2 infection. Via MiXCR, TCRdb re-called the 5' RACE reads, giving one row per CDR3 protein. The repertoire holds about 77,000 distinct CDR3 sequences, with about 16% as singletons. The sample comprised whole blood. The receptors shown here come from an adult who was a healthcare worker with PCR-confirmed SARS-CoV-2 infection or an uninfected control (not recorded which).

This clonotype came up a few times. The J gene is TRBJ2-7, the V gene TRBV6-1; D is undetermined. The CDR3 is made up of 14 amino acids. Germline CDR1 MNHNS, CDR2 SASEGT. V shed 3 bases and J shed 0 bases, with 9 bases lying between them. The CDR3 DNA is TGTGCCAGCAGTGACTCACCGCTCTCCTACGAGCAGTACTTC. Residues: CASSDSPLSYEQYF.

A remark on this clonotype: Just one base apart from a much larger clone, this may be a read error. The chain employs TRBV10-3 and TRBJ2-2, with 9 bases fitting TRBD2. Germline lookup yields CDR1 ENHRY and CDR2 SYGVKD. V dropped 6 bases and J dropped 3; count of bases not matched to a gene: 14. This CDR3 has 18 amino acids. The CDR3 spells CAISDVGLAGAYTGELFF. The CDR3 DNA reads TGTGCCATCAGCGATGTGGGCTTAGCGGGAGCGTACACCGGGGAGCTGTTTTTT.

The V and J genes are TRBV3-1 and TRBJ1-2; tentatively, D is TRBD1 (5 bases). The V end was cut by 3 bases, the J end by 4 bases, with 18 bases between. The CDR3 covers 16 residues. Germline V gives CDR1 LGHDT, CDR2 YNNKEL (reference sequence). This chain's CDR3 is CASSQNLWQGGYGYTF. The DNA of the CDR3 is TGTGCCAGCAGCCAGAACCTGTGGCAGGGAGGCTATGGCTACACCTTC. Full variable domain (rest looked up from reference TRBV3-1 and TRBJ1-2): DTAVSQTPKYLVTQMGNDKSIKCEQNLGHDTMYWYKQDSKKFLKIMFSYNNKELIINETVPNRFSPKSPDKAHLNLHINSLELGDSAVYFCASSQNLWQGGYGYTFGSGTRLTVV.

This clonotype showed up just a few times. The V and J genes are TRBV9 and TRBJ1-3; 7 nucleotides line up with TRBD1. In germline, CDR1 is SGDLS, CDR2 YYNGEE. The CDR3 is made up of 14 amino acids. V shed 3 bases, J shed 0 bases, and the junction held 0 bases outside the gene matches. The CDR3 DNA sequence: TGTGCCAGCAGCGGGGACAGCTCTGGAAACACCATATATTTT. It codes for CASSGDSSGNTIYF.

This clonotype showed up just a few times. V gene TRBV20-1 combines with J gene TRBJ2-1, with TRBD2 matching 10 bases. Germline assignment: CDR1 DFQATT and CDR2 SNEGSKA (reference sequence). V lost 6 bases and J lost 8; bases outside the gene matches: 19. The CDR3 is 17 residues long. CDR3 coding DNA: TGCAGTGCCAGTGGTCTAGCGGGAGAACTCTATAACGATGAGCAGTTCTTC. As protein: CSASGLAGELYNDEQFF.

The CDR3 coding sequence is TGTGCCAGCCAACTCACCGGGACTAGCGGGAGGGGCTCCTACAATGAGCAGTTCTTC. Its protein is CASQLTGTSGRGSYNEQFF. V is TRBV18 and J is TRBJ2-1; 16 bases are a match to TRBD2. CDR1 is KGHSH, CDR2 LQKENI, per germline. This CDR3 is 19 amino acids long. V gave up 8 bases and J gave up 0 bases; unmatched junction bases: 10.

The gene calls are TRBV12-3 or TRBV12-4 and TRBJ2-1, with 9 bases that match TRBD1. CDR3 size: 15 residues. Unmatched junction bases numbered 9, after V lost 5 bases and J lost 7 bases. The DNA of the CDR3 is TGTGCCAGCAGTCTCACCGGGACAGGGAAGAATGAGCAGTTCTTC. It yields the protein CASSLTGTGKNEQFF.

The chain has TRBV6-2 or TRBV6-3 and TRBJ2-3, with D perhaps matching TRBD1 (8 bases). The germline CDR1 and CDR2 sequences are MNHEY and SVGEGT. This CDR3 is built from 15 residues. Trimming stripped 2 bases from V and 4 bases from J, with 13 bases between. CDR3 bases: TGTGCCAGCAGTTACAGGACAGGGAGGGCAGATACGCAGTATTTT. Its protein is CASSYRTGRADTQYF.

The J gene is TRBJ1-1, the V gene TRBV5-1, with 10 bases lining up with TRBD1. From germline, CDR1 is SGHRS and CDR2 YFSETQ. Trimming took 2 bases from V and 5 from J; bases not matched to a gene: 15. The CDR3 covers 18 residues. CDR3: CASSFTPGQGSLGTEAFF. The CDR3 DNA sequence: TGCGCCAGCAGCTTTACGCCGGGACAGGGGTCTTTAGGGACTGAAGCTTTCTTT.

This clonotype has more than one count but fewer than ten. This chain connects TRBV11-3 to TRBJ2-2; D call uncertain. Germline-derived CDR1 and CDR2 are SGHNT and YENEEA. This CDR3 has 13 amino acids. Trimming pared 5 bases from V and 4 bases from J, leaving 8 bases between. The CDR3 region has the DNA TGTGCCAGCAGCCTGCGGACCACCGGGGAGCTGTTTTTT. As protein: CASSLRTTGELFF.

This clonotype appeared a few times. Its ends do not fully match the called genes, so a read error is possible. The chain is built from TRBV7-7 and TRBJ2-1; no reliable D call. Looked up from germline, CDR1 is SSHAT and CDR2 is FNYEAQ (reference sequence). The CDR3 consists of 13 residues. This CDR3 reads CASSLKLLNEQFF. CDR3 in DNA: TGTGCTAGCAGCCTAAAACTTCTTAATGAGCAGTTCTTC.

Only a few counts were recorded for this clonotype. The chain employs TRBV11-2 and TRBJ2-6; D perhaps matches TRBD1 (5 bases). CDR1 is SGHAT and CDR2 is FQNNGV in the germline V gene. The V gene lost 1 base and the J gene lost 0 bases, with 13 bases spanning the gap. There are 18 residues in the CDR3. The CDR3, as DNA: TGTGCCAGCAGCTTAGCCCGGACACTGAGCTCTGGGGCCAACGTCCTGACTTTC. Encoded protein: CASSLARTLSSGANVLTF.

The rearrangement links TRBV7-2 to TRBJ2-7; 7 bases fit TRBD1. CDR1 and CDR2 (germline): SGHTA, FQGNSA. CDR3 length: 13 residues. V shed 4 bases, J shed 6 bases, and the junction held 6 bases outside the gene matches. CDR3 nucleotides: TGTGCCAGCAGCTCCCGACAGGGTAGCGAGCAGTACTTC. Translation gives CASSSRQGSEQYF.

The chain has TRBV18 and TRBJ2-3, with 8 bases fitting TRBD2. Looked up from germline, CDR1 is KGHSH and CDR2 is LQKENI. The CDR3 runs to 17 residues. The ends lost 2 bases at V and 2 bases at J; junction bases unmatched: 9. The CDR3 spells CASSPLMLAGFTDTQYF. CDR3 bases: TGTGCCAGCTCACCATTAATGCTAGCGGGCTTCACAGATACGCAGTATTTT.

This clonotype was recorded a few times. This chain joins TRBV28 and TRBJ2-7; D possibly matches TRBD1 or TRBD2 (5 bases each). The CDR3 sequence is 18 residues long. Germline loops: CDR1 MDHEN, CDR2 SYDVKM. The V end lost 3 bases, the J end lost 7 bases, and 28 bases lay between the germline ends. The chain's CDR3 is CASSFSPTSSGTREEQYF. Written as DNA, the CDR3 is TGTGCCAGCAGTTTCTCACCCACCTCGTCCGGGACCCGTGAGGAGCAGTACTTC.

This clonotype has ten or more counts. The V call is TRBV6-6, the J call TRBJ2-7; 7 bases map to TRBD1. The CDR3 has 15 residues. V trimming: 5 bases; J trimming: 5 bases; junction bases outside the gene matches: 12. Germline assignment: CDR1 MNHNY and CDR2 SVGAGI (reference sequence). CDR3 amino acids: CASSNRRDRDHEQYF. The CDR3 DNA reads as TGTGCCAGCAGTAACCGTCGAGACAGGGACCACGAGCAGTACTTC.

There are a few counts of this clonotype. Given the absence of the conserved phenylalanine or tryptophan at the CDR3 end, a read error is likely. The rearrangement links TRBV28 to TRBJ2-5; D may be TRBD2 (7 bases). Germline V gene data show CDR1 as MDHEN and CDR2 as SYDVKM. The CDR3 spans 16 residues. Trimming removed 6 bases at V and 4 bases at J, with 21 bases between. Here the CDR3 DNA reads TGTGCCAGCAGCTACCGACGGGGGGCGGTTAGAGAGACCCAGTACTCC. Translated: CASSYRRGAVRETQYS.

This clonotype was counted many times. This rearrangement joins TRBV29-1 to TRBJ2-5, with D perhaps matching TRBD1 (6 bases). There are 13 residues in the CDR3. The V end lost 4 bases, the J end lost 4 bases, and 13 bases lay between the germline ends. Germline V gene lookup returns CDR1 SQVTM and CDR2 ANQGSEA. This chain's CDR3 is CSVGPTGTETQYF. CDR3 DNA sequence: TGCAGCGTTGGCCCTACAGGGACAGAGACCCAGTACTTC.

This clonotype was seen many times. The rearrangement uses TRBV5-1 and TRBJ2-7; D may be TRBD1 (7 bases). The germline V and J ends were trimmed by 4 bases and 4 bases, with 21 bases remaining between them. This CDR3 is built from 16 residues. Germline loops: CDR1 SGHRS, CDR2 YFSETQ. The CDR3 nucleotides are TGCGCCAGCAGCGGTCAAGGGGGCTCGGCGGGATACGAGCAGTACTTC. It specifies CASSGQGGSAGYEQYF.

This chain uses TRBV7-3 with TRBJ2-2; a possible D gene is TRBD2 (5 bases). V shed 1 base and J shed 1 base, with 10 bases lying between them. This CDR3 comprises 16 residues. The germline V gene has CDR1 SGHTA and CDR2 FQGTGA. The CDR3 protein is CASSLRSSGNTGELFF. The CDR3 nucleotides read TGTGCCAGCAGCTTAAGAAGCAGCGGGAACACCGGGGAGCTGTTTTTT.

The chain combines TRBV12-3 or TRBV12-4 with TRBJ2-5, with TRBD1 as a possible D gene (6 bases). Trimming shortened V by 2 bases and J by 1 base, and 14 bases separated the two germline ends. This CDR3 has 16 amino acids. The CDR3 region is CASSLPFRDTQETQYF. The CDR3 bases are TGTGCCAGCAGTTTACCCTTCCGGGACACCCAAGAGACCCAGTACTTC.

The chain combines TRBV11-3 with TRBJ2-1; D remains ambiguous. The germline V gene has CDR1 SGHNT and CDR2 YENEEA. Trimming left V 0 bases short and J 8 bases short, with 20 bases between. The CDR3 is made up of 17 amino acids. The CDR3 DNA is TGTGCCAGCAGCTTAGATCTGAGTCTCCGATCAGGCCATGAGCAGTTCTTC. Protein: CASSLDLSLRSGHEQFF. The variable domain in full, completed from reference TRBV11-3 and TRBJ2-1, reads EAGVVQSPRYKIIEKKQPVAFWCNPISGHNTLYWYLQNLGQGPELLIRYENEEAVDDSQLPKDRFSAERLKGVDSTLKIQPAELGDSAVYLCASSLDLSLRSGHEQFFGPGTRLTVL.

The table lists this clonotype with a count of one. V usage is TRBV2 and J usage is TRBJ1-2; no definite D call. Trimming removed 1 base from V and 4 bases from J, with 13 bases in between. The V gene's germline CDR1 is SNHLY and CDR2 FYNNEI. The CDR3 is 15 amino acids. The CDR3: CASSEGRTPTYGYTF. The CDR3 DNA reads as TGTGCCAGCAGTGAAGGGCGGACTCCTACCTATGGCTACACCTTC.